Presented here are 2 T cell receptor beta chains from one specimen sequenced in a study of T cell repertoires in cytomegalovirus infection. TCRdb redid the calling of the reads with MiXCR, one entry per CDR3 protein. This table holds over 150,000 distinct CDR3 sequences, about 15% found once. Sequencing was performed on CD8+ T cells from PBMCs. The receptors derive from a human donor in good health (CMV status not recorded). Some clones in this sample may be carry-over from other donors' samples.

This clonotype was seen more than once but under ten times. The chain has TRBV2 and TRBJ2-3; D is undetermined. V lost 10 bases and J lost 5, with 16 bases in between. Germline lookup yields CDR1 SNHLY and CDR2 FYNNEI. The CDR3 length is 13 residues. The CDR3 DNA sequence: TGTGCCACCCCGGGCCCCCTGGGAGATACGCAGTATTTT. Its protein product is CATPGPLGDTQYF.

V usage is TRBV7-2 and J usage is TRBJ1-5; D is uncertain. With 5 bases removed from V and 1 base from J, the gap between germline ends came to 9 bases. The CDR3 extends over 14 amino acids. Germline CDR1 reads SGHTA; CDR2 reads FQGNSA. The CDR3 DNA follows: TGTGCCAGCAGCATACTACAGAGCAATCAGCCCCAGCATTTT. Translated: CASSILQSNQPQHF.